The 26 T cell receptor beta chains below come from one sample, sequenced in a study of cytomegalovirus exposure and HLA in healthy donors. It was with 60 Vbeta and 13 Jbeta primers that the PCR ran. Libraries were prepared by immunoSEQ multiplex PCR; TCRdb keeps only in-frame clonotypes and omits some of them. In the table there are 120,000 or so clones, 77% of which are singletons. The sample was PBMCs. These receptors were obtained from a human donor in good health.

The chain joins TRBV7-9 to TRBJ2-2; 8 bases fit TRBD2. CDR1 is SEHNR, CDR2 FQNEAQ, per germline (reference sequence). This CDR3 has 18 residues. Trimming at V came to 2 bases and at J to 2 bases, leaving 10 bases not matched to a gene. Written as DNA, the CDR3 is TGTGCCAGCAGCTTATGGACGGGGGGGGCTGAAAACACCGGGGAGCTGTTTTTT. Translation gives CASSLWTGGAENTGELFF. Full variable domain (rest looked up from reference TRBV7-9 and TRBJ2-2): DTGVSQNPRHKITKRGQNVTFRCDPISEHNRLYWYRQTLGQGPEFLTYFQNEAQLEKSRLLSDRFSAERPKGSFSTLEIQRTEQGDSAMYLCASSLWTGGAENTGELFFGEGSRLTVL.

The chain carries TRBV23-1 and TRBJ1-2; possibly TRBD1 for D (6 bases). TRBV23-1 is annotated as an ORF whose role is uncertain. The CDR3 is 16 residues long. The ends were cut back, 4 bases at V and 4 bases at J, with 19 bases in the middle. CDR3 in DNA: TGCGCCAGCAGTCGAAACTCAACCAGGGGTAGCTATGGCTACACCTTC. Translating it yields CASSRNSTRGSYGYTF.

This chain links TRBV11-3 with TRBJ2-7; D unclear. V lost 0 bases, J lost 0 bases, and 15 bases lay in between. This CDR3 region has 17 residues. Germline V CDR1 and CDR2: SGHNT, YENEEA. The CDR3 bases are TGTGCCAGCAGCTTAGATCGTATCGCGGCGCCCTCCTACGAGCAGTACTTC. Its protein product is CASSLDRIAAPSYEQYF.

This clone turned up a few times. The chain couples TRBV11-1 to TRBJ2-3, with 12 bases fitting TRBD2. Germline values: CDR1 SGHAT, CDR2 FQDESV (reference sequence). The CDR3 spans 16 residues. V gave up 6 bases and J gave up 6 bases; unmatched junction bases: 10. The CDR3 here is CASRQLAGGPSDTQYF. CDR3 nucleotide sequence: TGTGCCAGCAGACAACTAGCGGGAGGCCCTAGCGATACGCAGTATTTT. The entire variable domain, with the rest obtained from reference TRBV11-1 and TRBJ2-3, is as follows: EAEVAQSPRYKITEKSQAVAFWCDPISGHATLYWYRQILGQGPELLVQFQDESVVDDSQLPKDRFSAERLKGVDSTLKIQPAELGDSAMYLCASRQLAGGPSDTQYFGPGTRLTVL.

This CDR3 is CASSILAGVDEQFF. In DNA form, the CDR3 reads TGTGCCAGTAGTATATTAGCGGGAGTCGATGAGCAGTTCTTC. V is TRBV19 and J is TRBJ2-1, with 9 bases fitting TRBD2. The CDR3 covers 14 residues. Trimming cost V 2 bases and J 8 bases; bases outside gene matches: 4. Germline assignment: CDR1 LNHDA and CDR2 SQIVND (reference sequence).

The genes are TRBV6-5 and TRBJ2-1; 8 bases are shared with TRBD2. CDR3 length: 15 residues. Looked up from germline, CDR1 is MNHEY and CDR2 is SVGAGI. V lost 4 bases, J lost 4 bases, and 6 bases stayed unmatched. CDR3 coding DNA: TGTGCCAGCAGTTTTAAAACTAGCGGTTACAATGAGCAGTTCTTC. Protein sequence: CASSFKTSGYNEQFF.

The chain uses TRBV5-1 and TRBJ1-2; no clear D gene. Trimming left V 2 bases short and J 3 bases short, with 8 bases between. Germline V gene lookup returns CDR1 SGHRS and CDR2 YFSETQ. This CDR3 region has 13 residues. The CDR3 loop reads CASSFGEDYGYTF. The CDR3, as DNA: TGCGCCAGCAGCTTCGGGGAGGACTATGGCTACACCTTC. Supplemented by reference TRBV5-1 and TRBJ1-2, the full variable domain reads KAGVTQTPRYLIKTRGQQVTLSCSPISGHRSVSWYQQTPGQGLQFLFEYFSETQRNKGNFPGRFSGRQFSNSRSEMNVSTLELGDSALYLCASSFGEDYGYTFGSGTRLTVV.

With regard to this clone: This CDR3 is also generated by other DNA sequences in the sample. The chain employs TRBV5-1 and TRBJ2-3, with 15 bases matching TRBD2. V shed 2 bases and J 3 bases; nucleotides not matched to a gene: 4. The CDR3 runs to 17 residues. Germline V gene sequence: CDR1 SGHRS, CDR2 YFSETQ. The CDR3 loop reads CASSFGLAGGLTDTQYF. DNA of the CDR3: TGCGCCAGCAGCTTTGGACTAGCGGGAGGGCTGACAGATACGCAGTATTTT.

The chain uses TRBV11-2 and TRBJ1-5; TRBD1 agrees at 7 bases. V lost 6 bases to trimming and J lost 4 bases; unmatched junction nucleotides: 9. The germline CDR1 and CDR2 sequences are SGHAT and FQNNGV. This CDR3 spans 15 amino acids. The CDR3 DNA reads TGTGCCAGCAGTCGACAGGGCCTCCGGAATCAGCCCCAGCATTTT. Protein: CASSRQGLRNQPQHF. The complete variable domain, with remaining parts taken from reference TRBV11-2 and TRBJ1-5, reads EAGVAQSPRYKIIEKRQSVAFWCNPISGHATLYWYQQILGQGPKLLIQFQNNGVVDDSQLPKDRFSAERLKGVDSTLKIQPAKLEDSAVYLCASSRQGLRNQPQHFGDGTRLSIL.

This clone was observed a handful of times. The chain is built from TRBV5-1 and TRBJ2-3, with a weak D call TRBD2 (6 bases). The V and J ends lost 2 bases and 0 bases respectively, with 13 bases between them. The CDR3 spans 16 residues. Germline assignment: CDR1 SGHRS and CDR2 YFSETQ. CDR3 protein: CASSFPLAASTDTQYF. The CDR3 coding sequence is TGCGCCAGCAGCTTTCCCTTAGCGGCCAGCACAGATACGCAGTATTTT.

As concerns this clone: The sample carries other DNA sequences with the same CDR3. This rearrangement joins TRBV4-1 to TRBJ1-1; no clear D gene. With 0 bases removed from V and 0 bases from J, the gap between germline ends came to 8 bases. Germline V gene sequence: CDR1 MGHRA, CDR2 YSYEKL. The CDR3 spans 15 residues. CDR3 DNA: TGCGCCAGCAGCCAAGATCCAGGCGTGAACACTGAAGCTTTCTTT. Translation: CASSQDPGVNTEAFF.

This clone appeared a few times. The chain joins TRBV2 to TRBJ1-1; TRBD1 is a possible D gene (5 bases). Germline CDR1 is SNHLY and CDR2 is FYNNEI. V was clipped by 7 bases and J by 8 bases, with 14 bases between them. The CDR3 is 12 residues long. CDR3 residues: CASTHTQEEAFF. The DNA of the CDR3 is TGTGCCAGCACTCATACACAGGAAGAAGCTTTCTTT.

The chain couples TRBV6-6 to TRBJ1-5; no firm D call. Trimming removed 6 bases at V and 0 bases at J, with 6 bases between. The CDR3 is 13 amino acids. Germline lookup yields CDR1 MNHNY and CDR2 SVGAGI (reference sequence). The CDR3 sequence is CASRADSNQPQHF. As DNA, the CDR3 is TGTGCCAGCAGAGCGGATAGCAATCAGCCCCAGCATTTT.

This chain joins TRBV28 and TRBJ2-6; TRBD1 agrees at 10 bases. This CDR3 is 18 amino acids long. Germline assignment: CDR1 MDHEN and CDR2 SYDVKM. V shed 5 bases, J shed 2 bases, and the junction held 9 bases outside the gene matches. The CDR3 DNA reads as TGTGCCAGCAGTATTCCGGGACAGGGGCTCACTGGGGCCAACGTCCTGACTTTC. It codes for CASSIPGQGLTGANVLTF.

In the case of this clone: The same CDR3 can be traced to other DNA sequences in this sample. This rearrangement joins TRBV7-2 to TRBJ1-1; D remains unclear. This CDR3 has 14 amino acids. The V end lost 1 base, the J end lost 4 bases, and 10 bases lay between the germline ends. Looked up from germline, CDR1 is SGHTA and CDR2 is FQGNSA. The CDR3 loop is CASSLVSPPTEAFF. The DNA for the CDR3 is TGTGCCAGCAGCTTAGTATCCCCCCCCACTGAAGCTTTCTTT.

The chain combines TRBV30 with TRBJ1-2; possibly TRBD1 for D (6 bases). The CDR3 is 10 amino acids. Per the germline V gene, CDR1 is GTSNPN and CDR2 is SVGIG (reference sequence). The CDR3 DNA reads TGTGCGGGACATTTCTATGGCTACACCTTC. Translation: CAGHFYGYTF.

The chain couples TRBV2 to TRBJ2-1; 10 nucleotides line up with TRBD2. Germline CDR1 and CDR2: SNHLY and FYNNEI. V lost 10 bases to trimming and J lost 3 bases; unmatched junction nucleotides: 6. The CDR3 consists of 14 residues. CDR3 in amino acids: CAITTSGIYNEQFF. DNA for the CDR3: TGTGCCATCACAACTAGCGGGATCTACAATGAGCAGTTCTTC.

The rearrangement joins TRBV29-1 to TRBJ1-3; D uncertain. The CDR3 has 11 residues. Trimming stripped 2 bases from V and 4 bases from J, with 3 bases between. Germline V gene lookup returns CDR1 SQVTM and CDR2 ANQGSEA. DNA of the CDR3: TGCAGCGTTGAACGGGGAAACACCATATATTTT. Its translation: CSVERGNTIYF.

The gene calls are TRBV9 and TRBJ2-5; 14 nucleotides line up with TRBD2. Trimming cost V 3 bases and J 11 bases; bases outside gene matches: 12. The CDR3 runs to 16 residues. Germline V gene lookup returns CDR1 SGDLS and CDR2 YYNGEE. The CDR3 region has the DNA TGTGCCAGCAGCGGGGGACTAGCGGGAGCCTTTGAGGAGCAGTACTTC. Translating gives CASSGGLAGAFEEQYF.

The J gene is TRBJ1-1, the V gene TRBV6-4; D is perhaps TRBD1 (5 bases). The CDR3 spans 13 residues. Germline CDR1 MRHNA, CDR2 SNTAGT. Trimming removed 6 bases at V and 1 base at J, with 9 bases between. CDR3 DNA: TGTGCCAGCAGACAGGAAGAGAACACTGAAGCTTTCTTT. Its translation: CASRQEENTEAFF.

The rearrangement links TRBV27 to TRBJ2-2; tentatively, D is TRBD1 (6 bases). Trimming shortened V by 5 bases and J by 2 bases, and 9 bases separated the two germline ends. This CDR3 has 14 residues. Germline V gene data show CDR1 as MNHEY and CDR2 as SMNVEV (reference sequence). Here the CDR3 DNA reads TGTGCCAGCAGTCCAGGGGTTAACACCGGGGAGCTGTTTTTT. Protein sequence: CASSPGVNTGELFF.

This sequence joins TRBV27 and TRBJ2-2, with 10 bases fitting TRBD2. This CDR3 region has 16 residues. V dropped 6 bases and J dropped 5; count of bases not matched to a gene: 9. Germline V CDR1 and CDR2: MNHEY, SMNVEV (reference sequence). The CDR3 region has the DNA TGTGCCAGCAGCCCCCTAGCGGGAGCGCGGACCGGGGAGCTGTTTTTT. Translated, it gives CASSPLAGARTGELFF.

Here the CDR3 reads CASSHGQSSYEQYF. The CDR3 region has the DNA TGCGCCAGCAGCCATGGACAGAGCTCCTACGAGCAGTACTTC. The V call is TRBV5-1, the J call TRBJ2-7; D is possibly TRBD1 (6 bases). Germline V lookup: CDR1 SGHRS, CDR2 YFSETQ. The CDR3 has 14 residues. Trimming removed 4 bases from V and 0 bases from J, with 11 bases in between.

In its sample, this clone was seen once. The chain joins TRBV5-4 to TRBJ1-1, with D uncertain. Germline values: CDR1 SGHNT, CDR2 YYREEE (reference sequence). Trimming left V 4 bases short and J 2 bases short, with 12 bases between. The CDR3 totals 14 residues. Written as DNA, the CDR3 is TGTGCCAGCAGCAGCTGGAGAAGCAACACTGAAGCTTTCTTT. This sequence encodes CASSSWRSNTEAFF. Combining the CDR3 with reference TRBV5-4 and TRBJ1-1 gives the whole variable domain ETGVTQSPTHLIKTRGQQVTLRCSSQSGHNTVSWYQQALGQGPQFIFQYYREEENGRGNFPPRFSGLQFPNYSSELNVNALELDDSALYLCASSSWRSNTEAFFGQGTRLTVV.

The chain combines TRBV5-4 with TRBJ1-4; TRBD1 is a possible D gene (6 bases). The V gene lost 2 bases and the J gene lost 8 bases, with 10 bases spanning the gap. Germline lookup yields CDR1 SGHNT and CDR2 YYREEE (reference sequence). This CDR3 has 13 amino acids. CDR3 nucleotide sequence: TGTGCCAGCAGCTTACAGGGAGGGGAAAAACTGTTTTTT. Translating gives CASSLQGGEKLFF.

This clone was detected a few times. V gene TRBV11-3 combines with J gene TRBJ2-3; D may be TRBD2 (6 bases). This CDR3 has 15 residues. Germline V gives CDR1 SGHNT, CDR2 YENEEA. Trimming removed 2 bases at V and 2 bases at J, with 11 bases between. The CDR3 reads CASSLSPGDTDTQYF. CDR3 coding DNA: TGTGCCAGCAGCTTAAGCCCGGGGGACACAGATACGCAGTATTTT.